Listed below are T cell receptor beta chains from one sample, sequenced in a study of cytomegalovirus exposure and HLA in healthy donors. TCRdb's copy holds only in-frame clones and misses some; the assay was immunoSEQ multiplex PCR. The sample lists about 120,000 clones; about 68% were seen once. The specimen sequenced was PBMCs. These receptors came from a woman aged 45 to 65 in good health and CMV-seropositive. Both conserved end residues are part of each CDR3. D genes are given only for firm matches. The size entry is marked missing in some rows and otherwise reads once, few, many or a size class.

size	J	D	length	V	DNA	CDR3
-	TRBJ2-1	-	16	TRBV5-4	TGTGCCAGCAGCTTCGGCGGATCAAGCTCCTACAATGAGCAGTTCTTC	CASSFGGSSSYNEQFF
-	TRBJ2-2	TRBD1	15	TRBV7-2	TGTGCCAGCAGCTTCGGGACAGGGAACACCGGGGAGCTGTTTTTT	CASSFGTGNTGELFF
-	TRBJ2-7	-	15	TRBV7-2	TGTGCCAGCAGCTTAACAGGCTCTGTATCCGGCGAGCAGTACTTC	CASSLTGSVSGEQYF
-	TRBJ2-1	-	12	TRBV29-1	TGCAGCGTTGGGGCGGGTATCAATGAGCAGTTCTTC	CSVGAGINEQFF
-	TRBJ2-2	-	16	TRBV7-2	TGTGCCAGCAGCTCAGGGGGGAGAAAGAACACCGGGGAGCTGTTTTTT	CASSSGGRKNTGELFF
-	TRBJ2-3	TRBD1	15	TRBV19	TGTGCCAGTGCAAGACAGGGGGCCTCCGGGACGACGCAGTATTTT	CASARQGASGTTQYF
-	TRBJ2-2	-	16	TRBV11-2	TGTGCCAGCAGCACCCACCCAGGGAATGCGGCCGGGGAGCTGTTTTTT	CASSTHPGNAAGELFF
-	TRBJ2-7	-	13	TRBV14	TGTGCCAGCAGCCTCAGCAAACTCGGGAAGCAGTACTTC	CASSLSKLGKQYF
-	TRBJ2-7	TRBD2	16	TRBV11-2	TGTGCCAGCAGCTTAGCCAAGGCTAGCGGCCCGTACGAGCAGTACTTC	CASSLAKASGPYEQYF
-	TRBJ1-5	TRBD1	14	TRBV30	TGTGCCTGGAGTAAGGGACAGGGAAATCAGCCCCAGCATTTT	CAWSKGQGNQPQHF
few	TRBJ1-3	-	15	TRBV27	TGTGCCACCAAAATTAACCGGGGCTCTGGAAACACCATATATTTT	CATKINRGSGNTIYF
once	TRBJ2-1	TRBD2	14	TRBV4-1	TGCGCCAGCAGCCCACTAGCGGGGGGGGATGAGCAGTTCTTC	CASSPLAGGDEQFF
-	TRBJ2-5	TRBD2	16	TRBV9	TGTGCCAGCAGCGTCCCCATAGGGACTAGCGAAGAGACCCAGTACTTC	CASSVPIGTSEETQYF
-	TRBJ1-1	TRBD1	14	TRBV5-4	TGTGCCAGCAGCCGGGGACAGGGCGAGACTGAAGCTTTCTTT	CASSRGQGETEAFF
once	TRBJ1-2	TRBD1	13	TRBV6-5	TGTGCCAGCAGTTCACAGGGGTCCTATGGCTACACCTTC	CASSSQGSYGYTF
-	TRBJ1-3	TRBD1	15	TRBV5-1	TGCGCCAGCAGCTCCACAGGGGCCTCTGGAGACACCATATATTTT	CASSSTGASGDTIYF
-	TRBJ2-5	-	11	TRBV20-1	TGCAGTGCTAGTCGCCAAGAGACCCAGTACTTC	CSASRQETQYF
-	TRBJ2-2	-	13	TRBV7-2	TGTGCCAGCAGCTTACCGGGGACCGGGGAGCTGTTTTTT	CASSLPGTGELFF
-	TRBJ1-3	TRBD1	15	TRBV6-5	TGTGCCAGCAGTTCGTACGGACAGGAGGGAAACACCATATATTTT	CASSSYGQEGNTIYF
-	TRBJ2-7	-	14	TRBV29-1	TGCAGCGTTGACCCGGAGGGTGACCGAAACGAGCAGTACTTC	CSVDPEGDRNEQYF
-	TRBJ2-3	-	14	TRBV15	TGTGCCACTTCTCAGGGTCAGGGCACAGATACGCAGTATTTT	CATSQGQGTDTQYF
few	TRBJ2-7	TRBD1	15	TRBV5-6	TGTGCCAGCAGCTCATGGGGACAGGGGGACTACGAGCAGTACTTC	CASSSWGQGDYEQYF
few	TRBJ1-1	-	15	TRBV10-1	TGCGCCAGCACTTTGGGGGCGCCGGTAGCAACTGAAGCTTTCTTT	CASTLGAPVATEAFF
-	TRBJ2-4	-	11	TRBV7-9	TGTGCCAGCAGCTTAGTCGGTCATCAGTACTTC	CASSLVGHQYF
few	TRBJ2-5	TRBD1	15	TRBV4-1	TGCGCCAGCAGCCCCCAGGACAGGGCGAGTGAGACCCAGTACTTC	CASSPQDRASETQYF
-	TRBJ2-7	-	14	TRBV4-2	TGTGCCAGCAGCCAAGAGGAACAGATCTACGAGCAGTACTTC	CASSQEEQIYEQYF